The clone carrying this T cell receptor beta chain was observed many times. Antigen specificity is unknown. Germline CDR1 is MGHRA and CDR2 is YSYEKL. V was clipped by 4 bases and J by 7 bases; unmatched bases: 9. The CDR3 extends over 15 amino acids. Using RNA template, CDR3s of TCR alpha and beta were amplified with iRepertoire arm-PCR. TCRdb reanalysed the multiplex PCR reads using MiXCR and keeps one entry per CDR3 protein. The sample lists some 190,000 distinct CDR3 sequences; about 32% were seen once. These data originate in a study of glioma-infiltrating T cells. Points from the study as a whole: CDR3 overlap between tissue and blood was very small. Tissue-blood divergence was below expectation in non-neoplastic patients, above in gliomas.

This chain uses TRBV4-1 with TRBJ2-1; 8 bases are shared with TRBD2. The origin of this receptor is a human donor with low-grade glioma or glioblastoma, undergoing nonglioma brain surgery, or in good health (not recorded which). The sequenced sample was glioma tissue, nonneoplastic brain tissue, or PBMCs (not recorded which). CDR3 DNA sequence: TGCGCCAGCAGCCCTATCGGACTAGCTTTGAATGAGCAGTTCTTC. Its protein product is CASSPIGLALNEQFF.